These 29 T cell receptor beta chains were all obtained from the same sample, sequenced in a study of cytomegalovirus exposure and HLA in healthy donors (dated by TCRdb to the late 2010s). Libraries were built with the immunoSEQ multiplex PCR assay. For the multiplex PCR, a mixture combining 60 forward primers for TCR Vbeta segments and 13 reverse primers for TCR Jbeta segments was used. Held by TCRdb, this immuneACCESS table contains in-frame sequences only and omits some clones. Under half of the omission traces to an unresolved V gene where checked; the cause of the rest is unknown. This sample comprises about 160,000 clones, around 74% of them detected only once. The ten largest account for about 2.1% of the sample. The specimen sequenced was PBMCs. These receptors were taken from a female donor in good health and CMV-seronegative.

DNA of the CDR3: TGTGCCAGCAGTTTCACGGGCTATGGCTACACCTTC. Protein product: CASSFTGYGYTF. The J gene is TRBJ1-2, the V gene TRBV6-6; no firm D call. Trimming took off 4 bases at V and 4 bases at J, with 7 bases between the two ends. Germline V gives CDR1 MNHNY, CDR2 SVGAGI (reference sequence). The CDR3 extends over 12 amino acids.

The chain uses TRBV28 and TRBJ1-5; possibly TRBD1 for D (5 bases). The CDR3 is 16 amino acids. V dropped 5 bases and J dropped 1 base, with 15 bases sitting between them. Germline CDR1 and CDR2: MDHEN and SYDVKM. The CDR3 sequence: CASSPLGPASNQPQHF. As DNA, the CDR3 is TGTGCCAGCAGTCCCCTGGGGCCGGCGAGCAATCAGCCCCAGCATTTT.

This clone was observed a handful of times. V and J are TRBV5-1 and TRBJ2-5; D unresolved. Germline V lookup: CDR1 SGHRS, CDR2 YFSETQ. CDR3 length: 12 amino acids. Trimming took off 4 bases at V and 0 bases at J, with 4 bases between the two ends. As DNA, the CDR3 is TGCGCCAGCAGCCCATACCAAGAGACCCAGTACTTC. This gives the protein CASSPYQETQYF. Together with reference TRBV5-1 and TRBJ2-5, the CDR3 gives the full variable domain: KAGVTQTPRYLIKTRGQQVTLSCSPISGHRSVSWYQQTPGQGLQFLFEYFSETQRNKGNFPGRFSGRQFSNSRSEMNVSTLELGDSALYLCASSPYQETQYFGPGTRLLVL.

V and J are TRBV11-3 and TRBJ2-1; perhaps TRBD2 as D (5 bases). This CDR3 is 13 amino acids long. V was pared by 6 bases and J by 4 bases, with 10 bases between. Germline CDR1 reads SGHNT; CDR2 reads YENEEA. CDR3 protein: CASSPTGYNEQFF. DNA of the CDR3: TGTGCCAGCAGTCCCACGGGATACAATGAGCAGTTCTTC. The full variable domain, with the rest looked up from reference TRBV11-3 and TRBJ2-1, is EAGVVQSPRYKIIEKKQPVAFWCNPISGHNTLYWYLQNLGQGPELLIRYENEEAVDDSQLPKDRFSAERLKGVDSTLKIQPAELGDSAVYLCASSPTGYNEQFFGPGTRLTVL.

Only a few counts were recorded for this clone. CDR3 in DNA: TGTGCCAGCGGGGGGACAGGGGGCGCGCGGGGCTACACCTTC. Protein product: CASGGTGGARGYTF. The chain recombines TRBV2 with TRBJ1-2, with 12 bases that match TRBD1. The V and J ends lost 8 bases and 8 bases, in that order; junction bases with no gene match: 9. This CDR3 has 14 residues. Germline loops: CDR1 SNHLY, CDR2 FYNNEI.

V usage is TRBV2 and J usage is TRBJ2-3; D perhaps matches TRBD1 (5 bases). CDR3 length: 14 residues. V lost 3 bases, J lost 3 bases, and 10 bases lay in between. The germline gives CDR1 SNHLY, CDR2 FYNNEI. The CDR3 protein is CASSELGVTDTQYF. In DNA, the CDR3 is TGTGCCAGCAGTGAGCTAGGGGTGACAGATACGCAGTATTTT.

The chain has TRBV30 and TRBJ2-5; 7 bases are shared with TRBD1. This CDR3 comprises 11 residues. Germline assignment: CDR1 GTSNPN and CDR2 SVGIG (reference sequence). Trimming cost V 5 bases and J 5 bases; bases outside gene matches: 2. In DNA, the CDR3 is TGTGCCTGGGGGACAGTGGAGACCCAGTACTTC. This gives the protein CAWGTVETQYF.

The CDR3 nucleotides read TGCGCCAGCAGCGCTGATCCGGGACAATTGAACACTGAAGCTTTCTTT. Its translation: CASSADPGQLNTEAFF. The rearrangement joins TRBV10-1 to TRBJ1-1; TRBD1 might be the D (6 bases). With 6 bases removed from V and 0 bases from J, the gap between germline ends came to 17 bases. The germline V gene has CDR1 WNHNN and CDR2 SYGVQD (reference sequence). The CDR3 sequence is 16 residues long.

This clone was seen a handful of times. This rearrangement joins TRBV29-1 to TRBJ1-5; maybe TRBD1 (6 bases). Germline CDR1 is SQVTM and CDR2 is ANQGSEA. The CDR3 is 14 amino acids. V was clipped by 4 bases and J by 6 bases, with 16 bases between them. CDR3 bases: TGCAGCGTTGGAGGGGGAATTCCGGGTCAGCCCCAGCATTTT. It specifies CSVGGGIPGQPQHF.

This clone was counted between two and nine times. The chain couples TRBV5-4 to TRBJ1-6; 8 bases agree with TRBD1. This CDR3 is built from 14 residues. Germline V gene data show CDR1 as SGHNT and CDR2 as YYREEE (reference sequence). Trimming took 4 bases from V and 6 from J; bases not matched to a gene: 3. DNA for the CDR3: TGTGCCAGCAGCCAGGGACAGGCTAATTCACCCCTCCACTTT. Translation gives CASSQGQANSPLHF.

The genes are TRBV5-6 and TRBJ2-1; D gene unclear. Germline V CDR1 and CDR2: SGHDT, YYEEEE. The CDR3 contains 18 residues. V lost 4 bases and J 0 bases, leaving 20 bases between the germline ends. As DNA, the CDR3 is TGTGCCAGCAGCCATTCCACGAAACGGAGTGTCTCCTACAATGAGCAGTTCTTC. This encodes CASSHSTKRSVSYNEQFF.

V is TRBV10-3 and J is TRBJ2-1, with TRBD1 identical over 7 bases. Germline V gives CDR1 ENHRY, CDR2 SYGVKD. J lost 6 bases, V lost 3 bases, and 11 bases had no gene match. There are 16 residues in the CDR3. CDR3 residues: CAISDVSGPGGNEQFF. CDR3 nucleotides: TGTGCCATCAGTGACGTCTCCGGGCCAGGGGGCAATGAGCAGTTCTTC.

CDR3 amino acids: CASSDSTGGGRTEAFF. Written as DNA, the CDR3 is TGTGCCAGCAGTGATAGTACAGGGGGTGGGAGGACTGAAGCTTTCTTT. V usage is TRBV6-1 and J usage is TRBJ1-1; TRBD1 agrees at 8 bases. Unmatched junction bases numbered 11, after V lost 3 bases and J lost 5 bases. Germline lookup yields CDR1 MNHNS and CDR2 SASEGT. There are 16 residues in the CDR3.

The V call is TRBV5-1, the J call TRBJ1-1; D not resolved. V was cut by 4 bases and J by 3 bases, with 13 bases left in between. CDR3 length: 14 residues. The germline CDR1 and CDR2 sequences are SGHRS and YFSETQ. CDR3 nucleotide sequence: TGCGCCAGCAGCCAAGGAGGGCTTCACACTGAAGCTTTCTTT. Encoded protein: CASSQGGLHTEAFF.

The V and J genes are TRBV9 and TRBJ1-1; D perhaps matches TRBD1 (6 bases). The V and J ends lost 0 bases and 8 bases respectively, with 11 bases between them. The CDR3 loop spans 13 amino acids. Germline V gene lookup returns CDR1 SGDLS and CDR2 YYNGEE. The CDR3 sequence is CASSVVGGGEAFF. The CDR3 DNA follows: TGTGCCAGCAGCGTAGTTGGGGGGGGCGAAGCTTTCTTT.

This CDR3 is CASSQPTGTGEQYF. For the CDR3, the DNA is TGTGCCAGCAGCCAGCCGACAGGGACGGGCGAGCAGTACTTC. The chain has TRBV5-5 and TRBJ2-7, with 7 bases lining up with TRBD1. Trimming removed 4 bases from V and 6 bases from J; junction bases left unmatched: 10. The CDR3 totals 14 residues. Germline V lookup: CDR1 SGHKS, CDR2 YYEKEE (reference sequence).

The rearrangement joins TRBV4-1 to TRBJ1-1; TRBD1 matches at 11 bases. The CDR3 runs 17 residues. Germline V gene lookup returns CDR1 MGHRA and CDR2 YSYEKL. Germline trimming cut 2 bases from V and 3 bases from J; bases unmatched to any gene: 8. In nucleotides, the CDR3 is TGCGCCAGCAGCCAAAGGGGACAGGGGGGGAGAGACACTGAAGCTTTCTTT. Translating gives CASSQRGQGGRDTEAFF.

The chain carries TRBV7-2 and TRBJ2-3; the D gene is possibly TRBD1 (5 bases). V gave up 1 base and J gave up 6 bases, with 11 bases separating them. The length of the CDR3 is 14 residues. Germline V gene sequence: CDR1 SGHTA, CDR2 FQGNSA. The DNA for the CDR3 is TGTGCCAGCAGCTTAGGGGGCAGAAGGGATACGCAGTATTTT. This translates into CASSLGGRRDTQYF. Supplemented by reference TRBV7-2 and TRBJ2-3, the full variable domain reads GAGVSQSPSNKVTEKGKDVELRCDPISGHTALYWYRQSLGQGLEFLIYFQGNSAPDKSGLPSDRFSAERTGGSVSTLTIQRTQQEDSAVYLCASSLGGRRDTQYFGPGTRLTVL.

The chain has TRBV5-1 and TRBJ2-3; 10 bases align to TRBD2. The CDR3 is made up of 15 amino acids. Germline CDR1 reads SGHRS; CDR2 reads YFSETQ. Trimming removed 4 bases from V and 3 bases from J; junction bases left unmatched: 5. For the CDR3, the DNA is TGCGCCAGCAGCCGGTCACTAGCGGGGACAGATACGCAGTATTTT. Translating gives CASSRSLAGTDTQYF.

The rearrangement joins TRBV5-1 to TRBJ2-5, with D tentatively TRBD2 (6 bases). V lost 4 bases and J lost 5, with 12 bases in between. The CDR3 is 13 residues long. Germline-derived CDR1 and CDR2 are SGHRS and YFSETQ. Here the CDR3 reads CASSGTPPETQYF. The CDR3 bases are TGCGCCAGCAGCGGGACTCCCCCCGAGACCCAGTACTTC.

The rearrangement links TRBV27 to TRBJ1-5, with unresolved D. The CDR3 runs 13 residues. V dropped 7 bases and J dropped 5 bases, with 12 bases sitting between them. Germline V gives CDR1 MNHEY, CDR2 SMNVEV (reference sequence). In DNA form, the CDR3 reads TGTGCCAGCACGGAGCGATGGGATCAGCCCCAGCATTTT. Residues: CASTERWDQPQHF.

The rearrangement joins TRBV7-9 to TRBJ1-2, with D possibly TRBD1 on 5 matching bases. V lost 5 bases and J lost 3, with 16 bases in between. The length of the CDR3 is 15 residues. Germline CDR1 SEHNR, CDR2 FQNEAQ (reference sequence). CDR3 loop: CASSPRAGPYYGYTF. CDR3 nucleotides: TGTGCCAGCAGCCCCCGGGCAGGGCCATACTATGGCTACACCTTC.

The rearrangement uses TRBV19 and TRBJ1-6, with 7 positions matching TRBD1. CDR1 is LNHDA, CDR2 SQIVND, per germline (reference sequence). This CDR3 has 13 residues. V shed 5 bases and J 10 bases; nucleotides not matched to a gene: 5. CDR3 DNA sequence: TGTGCCAGTAGTGGGGGACAGAGGTCACCCCTCCACTTT. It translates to CASSGGQRSPLHF.

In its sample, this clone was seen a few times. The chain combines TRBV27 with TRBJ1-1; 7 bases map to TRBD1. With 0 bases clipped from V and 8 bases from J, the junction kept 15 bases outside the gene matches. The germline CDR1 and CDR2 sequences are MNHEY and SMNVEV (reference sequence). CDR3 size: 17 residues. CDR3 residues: CASSLSPGQVGMMEAFF. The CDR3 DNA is TGTGCCAGCAGTTTATCGCCCGGACAGGTTGGAATGATGGAAGCTTTCTTT.

The CDR3 DNA follows: TGTGCCAGCAGCCCACCACAGGGAACGGGCTATGGCTACACCTTC. Encoded protein: CASSPPQGTGYGYTF. V gene TRBV7-9 combines with J gene TRBJ1-2, with D maybe TRBD1 (6 bases). This CDR3 contains 15 residues. V lost 5 bases and J 4 bases, leaving 17 bases between the germline ends. Germline CDR1 and CDR2: SEHNR and FQNEAQ (reference sequence). Full variable domain (rest looked up from reference TRBV7-9 and TRBJ1-2): DTGVSQNPRHKITKRGQNVTFRCDPISEHNRLYWYRQTLGQGPEFLTYFQNEAQLEKSRLLSDRFSAERPKGSFSTLEIQRTEQGDSAMYLCASSPPQGTGYGYTFGSGTRLTVV.

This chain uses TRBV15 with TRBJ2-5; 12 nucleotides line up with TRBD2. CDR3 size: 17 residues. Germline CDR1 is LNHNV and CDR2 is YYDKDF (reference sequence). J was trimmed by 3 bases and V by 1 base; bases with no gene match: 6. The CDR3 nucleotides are TGTGCCACCAGCAGAGGTGGGACTAGCGGGTTTGAAGAGACCCAGTACTTC. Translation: CATSRGGTSGFEETQYF.

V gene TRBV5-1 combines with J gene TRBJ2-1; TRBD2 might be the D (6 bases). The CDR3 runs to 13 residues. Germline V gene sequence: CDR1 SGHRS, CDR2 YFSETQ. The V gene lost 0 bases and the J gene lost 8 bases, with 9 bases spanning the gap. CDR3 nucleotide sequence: TGCGCCAGCAGCTTGGGCGAGCGGGATGAGCAGTTCTTC. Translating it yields CASSLGERDEQFF.

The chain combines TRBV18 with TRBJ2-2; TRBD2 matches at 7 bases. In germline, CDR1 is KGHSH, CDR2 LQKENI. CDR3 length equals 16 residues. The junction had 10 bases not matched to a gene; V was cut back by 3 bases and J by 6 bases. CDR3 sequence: CASSPASGGLAGELFF. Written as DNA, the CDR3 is TGTGCCAGCTCACCGGCGTCGGGAGGATTGGCCGGGGAGCTGTTTTTT.

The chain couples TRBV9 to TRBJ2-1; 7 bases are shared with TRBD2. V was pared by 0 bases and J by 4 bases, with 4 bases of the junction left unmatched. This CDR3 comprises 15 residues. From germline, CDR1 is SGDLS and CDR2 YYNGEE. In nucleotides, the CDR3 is TGTGCCAGCAGCGTAGTGGCAGCGGGATACAATGAGCAGTTCTTC. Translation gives CASSVVAAGYNEQFF.